This T cell receptor beta chain emerged from a study of beta chain features in type 1 diabetes. V was pared by 4 bases and J by 0 bases, with 2 bases of the junction left unmatched. There are 15 residues in the CDR3. Germline CDR1 reads SGHTA; CDR2 reads FQGTGA. A word on this clone: The antigen is not known.

Expressed TCRB transcripts were sequenced because the isolated RNA had all been reverse transcribed beforehand. Method: immunoSEQ multiplex PCR; TCRdb's copy keeps in-frame clones and lacks some. The sample has 95,000 to 150,000 clones; about a sixth are singletons. Study-wide points: Researchers report that Type 1 diabetes patients had moderately but significantly shorter TCRB CDR3s across all four CD4+ subsets. It was among patients, rather than healthy donors, that naive, central memory and Treg TCRB repertoires appeared more similar.

The sequenced sample consisted of central memory CD4+ T cells from blood. The rearrangement uses TRBV7-3 and TRBJ2-3, with 9 bases lining up with TRBD2. The sequence was collected from a young man with type 1 diabetes. The CDR3 sequence: CASSYLAGSTDTQYF. The CDR3 DNA reads as TGTGCCAGCAGCTACCTAGCGGGGAGCACAGATACGCAGTATTTT.